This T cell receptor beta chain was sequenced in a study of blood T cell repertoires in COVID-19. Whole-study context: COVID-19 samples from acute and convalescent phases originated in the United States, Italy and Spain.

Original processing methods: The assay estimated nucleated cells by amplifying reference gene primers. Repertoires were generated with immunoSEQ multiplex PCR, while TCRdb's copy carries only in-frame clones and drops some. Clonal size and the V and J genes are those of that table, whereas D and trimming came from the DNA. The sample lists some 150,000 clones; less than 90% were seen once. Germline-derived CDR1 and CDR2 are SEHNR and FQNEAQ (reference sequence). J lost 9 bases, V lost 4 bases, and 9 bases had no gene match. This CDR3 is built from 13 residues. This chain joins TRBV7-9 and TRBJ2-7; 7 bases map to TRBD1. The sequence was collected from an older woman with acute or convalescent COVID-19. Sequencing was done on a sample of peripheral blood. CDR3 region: CASSSPTGLMQYF. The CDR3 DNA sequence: TGTGCCAGCAGCTCCCCGACAGGGTTAATGCAGTACTTC. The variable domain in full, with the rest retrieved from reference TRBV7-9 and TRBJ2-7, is DTGVSQNPRHKITKRGQNVTFRCDPISEHNRLYWYRQTLGQGPEFLTYFQNEAQLEKSRLLSDRFSAERPKGSFSTLEIQRTEQGDSAMYLCASSSPTGLMQYFGPGTRLTVT.